This is a list of T cell receptor beta chains from one sample in a study of blood T cell repertoires in COVID-19. Clones were read by immunoSEQ multiplex PCR, and TCRdb kept only the in-frame ones, dropping some. The sample holds about 160,000 clones; 70% to 90% are singletons and the top ten take approximately 0.99%. Sequences were obtained from peripheral blood. All receptors derive from a man aged 35 to 55 with acute or convalescent COVID-19. Both conserved end residues are part of each CDR3. The D gene is left open where the match is weak. Rows give clone size only sometimes, using once, few, many, or a class for an expanded clone.

TRBD1,-,TRBJ1-1,TRBV19,CASTGQAQNAEAFF,TGTGCCAGTACCGGACAGGCCCAAAACGCTGAAGCTTTCTTT
TRBD2,-,TRBJ2-7,TRBV6-2/TRBV6-3,CASSYSKSGGSYEQYF,TGTGCCAGCAGTTACTCCAAAAGCGGGGGATCCTACGAGCAGTACTTC
TRBD2,-,TRBJ2-3,TRBV4-1,CASSQVGTSGRASTDTQYF,TGCGCCAGCAGCCAAGTTGGGACTAGCGGGAGAGCTAGCACAGATACGCAGTATTTT
-,-,TRBJ1-3,TRBV2,CASRPGLGTVSGNTIYF,TGTGCCAGCAGGCCGGGACTGGGGACCGTCTCTGGAAACACCATATATTTT
TRBD2,-,TRBJ2-7,TRBV5-4,CASSRGGGYEQYF,TGTGCCAGCAGCCGTGGGGGGGGCTACGAGCAGTACTTC
-,-,TRBJ2-7,TRBV7-9,CASSLRTDSIDEQYF,TGTGCCAGCAGCTTACGGACAGATTCAATCGACGAGCAGTACTTC
-,-,TRBJ1-2,TRBV7-2,CASSSTMTGGGYTF,TGTGCCAGCAGCTCGACCATGACAGGAGGAGGCTACACCTTC
TRBD1,-,TRBJ1-1,TRBV30,CAWSLGTGEAFF,TGTGCCTGGAGTCTTGGGACAGGTGAAGCTTTCTTT
-,-,TRBJ1-1,TRBV7-8,CASLRTTGTEAFF,TGTGCCAGCTTACGAACAACGGGGACTGAAGCTTTCTTT
-,-,TRBJ1-1,TRBV15,CATSRELASNTEAFF,TGTGCCACCAGCAGAGAATTAGCTTCAAACACTGAAGCTTTCTTT
-,few,TRBJ1-5,TRBV7-2,CASSLFPGPNQPQHF,TGTGCCAGCAGCTTATTTCCAGGGCCTAATCAGCCCCAGCATTTT
-,-,TRBJ1-3,TRBV5-1,CASSFSGRSSGNTIYF,TGCGCCAGCAGCTTCTCGGGGAGGTCCTCTGGAAACACCATATATTTT
TRBD2,once,TRBJ2-7,TRBV24-1,CATSDARGELASAILYF,TGTGCCACCAGTGATGCGCGGGGGGAACTCGCTTCTGCAATTCTGTACTTC
-,-,TRBJ2-7,TRBV18,CASSPMGDEQYF,TGTGCCAGCTCACCAATGGGAGACGAGCAGTACTTC
TRBD2,-,TRBJ2-7,TRBV6-5,CASTAGLAYEQYF,TGTGCCAGCACCGCCGGACTAGCTTACGAGCAGTACTTC
-,few,TRBJ2-7,TRBV3-1/TRBV3-2,CASSQDHEGRALTF,TGTGCCAGCAGCCAAGATCATGAAGGGAGAGCTCTTACATTC
TRBD1,-,TRBJ2-7,TRBV19,CASSMSGLGQGPSGEQYF,TGTGCCAGTAGTATGTCTGGTCTCGGACAGGGGCCTAGTGGGGAGCAGTACTTC
-,-,TRBJ1-5,TRBV28,CASSRKTGLSVPQHF,TGTGCCAGCAGCCGAAAGACAGGCCTCTCCGTTCCCCAGCATTTT
-,-,TRBJ1-5,TRBV2,CASRLGRSNQPQHF,TGTGCCAGCAGACTAGGACGATCCAATCAGCCCCAGCATTTT
TRBD2,once,TRBJ2-4,TRBV3-1/TRBV3-2,CASSRYSGTSGGAAKNIQYF,TGTGCCAGCAGCCGCTATTCCGGGACTAGCGGGGGGGCGGCCAAAAACATTCAGTACTTC
-,once,TRBJ1-6,TRBV12-2,CASRLSIPDRWVYSPLHF,TGTGCAAGTCGCTTATCCATCCCAGACAGGTGGGTTTACTCACCCCTCCACTTT
-,-,TRBJ1-6,TRBV30,CAWSVGQVAPLTPLHF,TGTGCCTGGAGTGTTGGCCAGGTTGCCCCCTTGACACCCCTCCACTTT
-,once,TRBJ1-1,TRBV9,CASSVDSRTEAFF,TGTGCCAGCAGCGTAGATTCGAGGACTGAAGCTTTCTTT
TRBD1,-,TRBJ2-5,TRBV5-4,CASSPSSDRGETQYF,TGTGCCAGCAGCCCATCCTCGGACAGGGGTGAGACCCAGTACTTC
-,few,TRBJ2-5,TRBV7-8,CASSFRGPETQYF,TGTGCCAGCAGCTTCAGGGGACCAGAGACCCAGTACTTC
TRBD2,few,TRBJ2-3,TRBV11-2,CASIPRAAGGVTDTQYF,TGTGCCAGCATCCCCCGGGCAGCGGGGGGGGTCACAGATACGCAGTATTTT
TRBD2,-,TRBJ2-2,TRBV7-2,CASSLLTSVVGELFF,TGTGCCAGCAGCTTATTAACTAGCGTGGTCGGGGAGCTGTTTTTT
TRBD1,once,TRBJ2-5,TRBV24-1,CATSDPWTGQETQYF,TGTGCCACCAGTGATCCTTGGACAGGTCAAGAGACCCAGTACTTC
-,-,TRBJ1-1,TRBV6-2/TRBV6-3,CASSYSHQRARETEAFF,TGTGCCAGCAGTTACTCACACCAAAGGGCAAGGGAGACTGAAGCTTTCTTT
-,once,TRBJ1-1,TRBV6-5,CASFQPRGVTEAFF,TGTGCCAGCTTTCAGCCGCGGGGGGTCACTGAAGCTTTCTTT
TRBD1,-,TRBJ2-7,TRBV5-1,CASRPSPGQGLYEQYF,TGCGCCAGCAGACCTTCGCCGGGACAGGGACTCTACGAGCAGTACTTC
-,-,TRBJ1-2,TRBV19,CASRDVGGDYGYTF,TGTGCCAGTCGAGATGTGGGCGGGGACTATGGCTACACCTTC
-,once,TRBJ1-2,TRBV4-3,CASSQAGGGFGYTF,TGCGCCAGCAGCCAAGCCGGGGGGGGGTTTGGCTACACCTTC
-,few,TRBJ2-7,TRBV10-3,CAISESEGSSYEQYF,TGTGCCATCAGTGAGTCTGAGGGATCGTCCTACGAGCAGTACTTC
TRBD2,few,TRBJ2-1,TRBV19,CASSERGTYNEQFF,TGTGCCAGTAGCGAGCGGGGAACCTACAATGAGCAGTTCTTC
-,-,TRBJ1-1,TRBV6-5,CASKIQLNTEAFF,TGTGCCAGCAAAATACAATTGAACACTGAAGCTTTCTTT
-,once,TRBJ2-5,TRBV25-1,CASSEFTGSTETQYF,TGTGCCAGCAGTGAATTTACGGGTAGTACAGAGACCCAGTACTTC
TRBD2,-,TRBJ2-1,TRBV6-5,CASHVASGAKQFF,TGTGCCAGCCACGTTGCTAGCGGGGCCAAGCAGTTCTTC
-,-,TRBJ1-2,TRBV12-3/TRBV12-4,CASSLDRNYGYTF,TGTGCCAGCAGTTTGGACAGAAACTATGGCTACACCTTC
TRBD1,-,TRBJ2-2,TRBV7-9,CASSPPGQRITGELFF,TGTGCCAGCAGCCCGCCGGGACAGAGAATAACCGGGGAGCTGTTTTTT
-,-,TRBJ2-2,TRBV19,CATRRDTNTGELFF,TGTGCCACCCGCCGGGACACAAACACCGGGGAGCTGTTTTTT
-,-,TRBJ1-2,TRBV3-1/TRBV3-2,CASSRSPRRPYGYTF,TGTGCCAGCAGCCGATCCCCACGGAGACCTTATGGCTACACCTTC
TRBD1,few,TRBJ1-6,TRBV9,CASSVGQGGSPLHF,TGTGCCAGCAGCGTCGGACAGGGAGGTTCACCCCTCCACTTT
-,-,TRBJ1-1,TRBV6-6,CASDRLNTEAFF,TGTGCCAGCGACAGATTGAACACTGAAGCTTTCTTT
TRBD2,few,TRBJ2-4,TRBV28,CASSIGLAGGRAKNIQYF,TGTGCCAGCAGTATAGGACTAGCGGGGGGGAGGGCCAAAAACATTCAGTACTTC
TRBD2,-,TRBJ2-5,TRBV2,CASSLSGGAETQYF,TGTGCCAGCAGTCTCAGCGGGGGGGCGGAGACCCAGTACTTC